Sequencing of this T cell receptor (beta chain) was carried out in a study of T cell responses to AZD1222 COVID-19 vaccine (dated by TCRdb to about 2021). As for the study more broadly: AZD1222 recipients given second doses at about 4 weeks or at about 12 weeks were pooled, since spike-specific TCR depth and breadth were not found to differ between the two schedules. TCR sequencing was performed for some 250 trial participants, of whom around 200 were given two doses of AZD1222 and some 25 were given two doses of MenACWY control vaccine. Trial participants were enrolled into age subgroups of 18-55, 56-69 and 70-plus years, which contained approximately 150, 28 and 58 TCR-sequenced participants, respectively.

About this clone itself: Its antigen remains undetermined. The limits of the CDR3 on the DNA are not certain, so only TCRdb's listed CDR3 is given.

On the study overall, not on this receptor specifically: Most participants were white British and females outnumbered males, and the authors suggested that clonal diversity may have been underestimated. Reportedly, close to half of the unique spike-specific TCRs recognized epitopes lying outside the regions that are mutated in the B.1.351 and B.1.1.7 variants. Only 5 to 7 AZD1222 recipients were SARS-CoV-2 seropositive at baseline, limiting conclusions about previously exposed vaccinees. Because no day 14 peak-response samples were available, the repertoires could be characterized only after the peak T cell response. In the small 56-69-year group, the increase in depth fell short of significance, most likely because of low power. Vaccine-associated CD4 TCRs spanned the whole spike protein, with dominant responses in regions 160-218 and 743-854. After two AZD1222 doses, both the breadth and the depth of spike-specific TCRs were significantly higher than at day 0 and than in MenACWY recipients.

The time point label for this specimen denotes: baseline before first vaccination. Samples from vaccinated people were obtained from the UK trials COV001 and COV002, which included a single-blind randomized controlled phase 2/3 trial of AZD1222 (ChAdOx1 nCoV-19) in healthy adults. For TCRbeta chain sequencing, PBMC samples were collected from trial participants at day 0 and at day 28 after the second dose. There are 17 amino acids in the CDR3, from cysteine to phenylalanine inclusive. CDR1 SGHTA and CDR2 FQGNSA were looked up in the germline V gene. The CDR3 regions of human TCRbeta chains were subjected to immunosequencing. Turning to the authors' computational methods: Repertoire TCRs were checked for matches against a reference library of SARS-CoV-2-specific TCRs that had been generated using the MIRA antigen-specificity platform. Breadth meant the fraction of unique TCRs that were SARS-CoV-2-associated, whereas depth meant the fraction of total T cells that were SARS-CoV-2-associated. Using the MIRA data, each spike-specific TCR was mapped to the spike region that the TCR reacts to and placed in a CD4 or CD8 class. Log10-transformed breadth and depth values were compared by one-way ANOVA with Sidak's multiple comparisons tests. Drawn from immuneACCESS, this table holds only the in-frame rearrangements with V and J called that TCRdb kept. Clones are partly lost; checked studies trace under half to an unresolved V gene and leave the rest unexplained. Clone size and the V and J calls come from that table; the DNA yielded D and trimming. This sample gives 100,000 or so clones in total; around 84% of them show up just once. Roughly 1.4% of the sample comes from the top ten.

The receptor was isolated from an adult in good health. Here the chain combines TRBV7-2 and TRBJ2-1; no check of the table's D call, TRBD2, against the DNA was made. This specimen consisted of peripheral blood, obtained on day 0 of AZD1222 vaccination. This receptor carries the CDR3 CASSLFRGRGSYNEQFF.